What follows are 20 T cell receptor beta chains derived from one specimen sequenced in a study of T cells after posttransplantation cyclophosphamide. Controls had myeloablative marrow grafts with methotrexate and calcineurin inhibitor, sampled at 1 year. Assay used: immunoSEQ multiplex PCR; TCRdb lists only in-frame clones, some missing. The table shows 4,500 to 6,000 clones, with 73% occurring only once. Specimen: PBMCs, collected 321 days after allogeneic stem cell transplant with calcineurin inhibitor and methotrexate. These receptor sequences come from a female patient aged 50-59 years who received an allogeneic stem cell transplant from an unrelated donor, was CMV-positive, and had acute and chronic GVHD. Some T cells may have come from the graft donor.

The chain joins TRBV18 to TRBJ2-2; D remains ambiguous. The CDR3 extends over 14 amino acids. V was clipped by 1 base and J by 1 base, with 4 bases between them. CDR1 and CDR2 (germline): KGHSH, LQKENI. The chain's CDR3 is CASSPRGNTGELFF. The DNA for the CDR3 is TGTGCCAGCTCACCACGCGGGAACACCGGGGAGCTGTTTTTT.

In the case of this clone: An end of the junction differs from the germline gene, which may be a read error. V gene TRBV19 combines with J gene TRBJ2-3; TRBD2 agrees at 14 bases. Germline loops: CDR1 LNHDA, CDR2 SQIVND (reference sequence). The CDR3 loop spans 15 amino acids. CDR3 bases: TGTACCAGTAGCCCGGGACTAGCGGGAGCAGATACGCAGTATTTT. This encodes CTSSPGLAGADTQYF.

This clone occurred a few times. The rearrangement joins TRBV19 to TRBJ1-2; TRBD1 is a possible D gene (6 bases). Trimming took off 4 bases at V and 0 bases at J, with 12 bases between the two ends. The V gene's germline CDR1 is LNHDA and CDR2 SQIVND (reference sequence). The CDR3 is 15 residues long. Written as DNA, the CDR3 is TGTGCCAGTAGTACAGGACAGCCCGCTAACTATGGCTACACCTTC. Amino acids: CASSTGQPANYGYTF.

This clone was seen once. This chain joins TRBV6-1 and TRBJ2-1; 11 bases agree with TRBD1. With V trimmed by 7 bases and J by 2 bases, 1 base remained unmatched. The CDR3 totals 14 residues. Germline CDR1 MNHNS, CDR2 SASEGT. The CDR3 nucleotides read TGTGCCAGCAAGGGACAGGGGGCCTACAATGAGCAGTTCTTC. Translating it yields CASKGQGAYNEQFF.

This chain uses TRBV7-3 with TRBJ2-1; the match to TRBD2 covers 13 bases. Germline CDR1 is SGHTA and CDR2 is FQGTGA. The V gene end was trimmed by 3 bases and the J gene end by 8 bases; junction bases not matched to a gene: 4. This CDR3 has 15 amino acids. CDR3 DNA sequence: TGTGCCAGCAGCTTTGGGACTAGCGGGGCGGATGAGCAGTTCTTC. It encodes CASSFGTSGADEQFF.

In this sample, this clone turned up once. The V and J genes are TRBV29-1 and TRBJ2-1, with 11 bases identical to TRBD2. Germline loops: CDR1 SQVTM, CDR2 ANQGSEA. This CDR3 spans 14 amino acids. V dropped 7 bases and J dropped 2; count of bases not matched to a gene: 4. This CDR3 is CSALAGGPYNEQFF. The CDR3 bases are TGCAGCGCATTAGCGGGAGGGCCCTACAATGAGCAGTTCTTC.

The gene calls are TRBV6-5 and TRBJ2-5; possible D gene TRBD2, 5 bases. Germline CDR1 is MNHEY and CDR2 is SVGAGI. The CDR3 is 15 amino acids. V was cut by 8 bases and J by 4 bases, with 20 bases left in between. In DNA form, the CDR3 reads TGTGCCAGCGGAAAAAAATGGGCAGAGGGAGAGACCCAGTACTTC. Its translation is CASGKKWAEGETQYF.

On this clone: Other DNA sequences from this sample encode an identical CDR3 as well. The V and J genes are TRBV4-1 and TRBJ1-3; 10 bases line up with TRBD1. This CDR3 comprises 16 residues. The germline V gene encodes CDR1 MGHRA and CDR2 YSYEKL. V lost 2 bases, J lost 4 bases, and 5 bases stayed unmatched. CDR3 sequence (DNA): TGCGCCAGCAGCCAACGACAGGGGGCGAAGGGAAACACCATATATTTT. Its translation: CASSQRQGAKGNTIYF.

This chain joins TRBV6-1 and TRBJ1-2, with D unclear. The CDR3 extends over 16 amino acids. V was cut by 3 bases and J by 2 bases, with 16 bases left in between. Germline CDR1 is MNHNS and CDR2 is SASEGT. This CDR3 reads CASSDPFIGGNYGYTF. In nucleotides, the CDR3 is TGTGCCAGCAGTGACCCCTTCATAGGAGGAAACTATGGCTACACCTTC.

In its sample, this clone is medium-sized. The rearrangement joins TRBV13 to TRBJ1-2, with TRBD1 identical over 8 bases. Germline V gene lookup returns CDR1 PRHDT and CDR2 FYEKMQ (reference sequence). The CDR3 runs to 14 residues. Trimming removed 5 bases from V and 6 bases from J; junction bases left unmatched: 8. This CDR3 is CASSLMGTGDGYTF. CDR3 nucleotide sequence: TGTGCCAGCAGCCTTATGGGGACAGGCGATGGCTACACCTTC.

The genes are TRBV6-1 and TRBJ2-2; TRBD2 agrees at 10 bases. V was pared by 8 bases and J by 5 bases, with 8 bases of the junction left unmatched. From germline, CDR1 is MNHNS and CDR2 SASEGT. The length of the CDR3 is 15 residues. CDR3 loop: CASRRGSGRTGELFF. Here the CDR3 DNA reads TGTGCCAGCCGGCGGGGTAGCGGGAGGACCGGGGAGCTGTTTTTT.

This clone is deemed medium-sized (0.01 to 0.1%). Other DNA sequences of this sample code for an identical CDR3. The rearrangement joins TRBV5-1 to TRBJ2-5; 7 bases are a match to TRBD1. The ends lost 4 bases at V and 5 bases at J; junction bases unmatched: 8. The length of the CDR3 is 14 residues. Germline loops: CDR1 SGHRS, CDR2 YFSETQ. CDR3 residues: CASSPTGSWETQYF. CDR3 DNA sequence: TGCGCCAGCAGCCCGACAGGGTCGTGGGAGACCCAGTACTTC.

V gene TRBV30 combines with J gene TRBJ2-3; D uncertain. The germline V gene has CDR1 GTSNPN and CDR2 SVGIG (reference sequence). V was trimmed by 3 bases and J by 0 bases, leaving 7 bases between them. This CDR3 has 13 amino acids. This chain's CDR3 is CAWRLASTDTQYF. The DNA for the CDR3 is TGTGCCTGGAGGTTAGCTAGCACAGATACGCAGTATTTT.

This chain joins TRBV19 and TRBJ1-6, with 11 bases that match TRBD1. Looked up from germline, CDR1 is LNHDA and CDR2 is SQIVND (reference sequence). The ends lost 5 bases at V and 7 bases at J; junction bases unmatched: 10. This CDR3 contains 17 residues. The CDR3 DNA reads TGTGCCAGTAGTCCTCGGACAGGGGGCATCGGAAATTCACCCCTCCACTTT. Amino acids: CASSPRTGGIGNSPLHF.

The CDR3 here is CASSLAGRTIETQYF. The CDR3 DNA sequence: TGTGCCAGCAGCTTAGCGGGGAGGACTATAGAGACCCAGTACTTC. The chain has TRBV7-9 and TRBJ2-5, with D tentatively TRBD2 (6 bases). The germline V gene has CDR1 SEHNR and CDR2 FQNEAQ (reference sequence). The CDR3 length is 15 residues. Trimming took off 0 bases at V and 4 bases at J, with 12 bases between the two ends.

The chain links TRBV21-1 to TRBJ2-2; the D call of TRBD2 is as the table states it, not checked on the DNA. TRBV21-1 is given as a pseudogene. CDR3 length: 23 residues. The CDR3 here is CASSKAPDEASSGRAYKSGELFF. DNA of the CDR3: TGTGCCAGCAGCAAAGCCCCCGACGAGGCGAGTAGCGGGAGGGCCTATAAATCCGGGGAGCTGTTTTTT.

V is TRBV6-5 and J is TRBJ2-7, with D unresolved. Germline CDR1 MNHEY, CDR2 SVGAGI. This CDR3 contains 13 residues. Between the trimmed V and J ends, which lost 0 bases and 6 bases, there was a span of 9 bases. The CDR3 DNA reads TGTGCCAGCAGTTACTCGCGTGGCGGCGAGCAGTACTTC. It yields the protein CASSYSRGGEQYF.

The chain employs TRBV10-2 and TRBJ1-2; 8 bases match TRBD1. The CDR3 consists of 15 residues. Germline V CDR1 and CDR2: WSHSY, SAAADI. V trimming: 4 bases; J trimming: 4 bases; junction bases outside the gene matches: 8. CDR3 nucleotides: TGCGCCAGCAGTGCCACAGGGGGACAGCTCTATGGCTACACCTTC. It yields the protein CASSATGGQLYGYTF.

The CDR3 region has the DNA TGTGCCAGCAGCCAGTACAGGGGGATCCAAGAGACCCAGTACTTC. It specifies CASSQYRGIQETQYF. V and J are TRBV14 and TRBJ2-5, with 8 positions matching TRBD1. V lost 3 bases and J lost 1; bases outside the gene matches: 4. This CDR3 has 15 amino acids. Germline-derived CDR1 and CDR2 are SGHDN and FVKESK.

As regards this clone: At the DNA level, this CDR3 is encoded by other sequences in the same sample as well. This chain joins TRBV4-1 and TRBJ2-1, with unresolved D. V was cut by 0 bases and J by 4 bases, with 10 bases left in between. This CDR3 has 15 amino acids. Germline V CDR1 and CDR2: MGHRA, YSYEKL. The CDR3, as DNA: TGCGCCAGCAGCCAAGACCTGGGCCCATACAATGAGCAGTTCTTC. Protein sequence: CASSQDLGPYNEQFF.